Listed below are T cell receptor beta chains from one sample, sequenced in a study of CD8 T cells in Susac syndrome. TCRdb re-analysed the immunoSEQ multiplex PCR reads in MiXCR, keeping a single row per CDR3 protein. In the table there are under 200,000 distinct CDR3 sequences, approximately 96% of which are singletons. The specimen sequenced was CD4+ T cells from PBMCs. Receptor source: a human donor with Susac syndrome. Each CDR3 is given with its conserved first and last residue. Fields, in order: J gene, clone size, V gene, D gene, CDR3 protein, CDR3 DNA. The D gene is left open where the match is weak. Size tells how often a clone was seen (once, few, many) or the class of an expanded clone, and some rows leave it out.

TRBJ1-4,-,TRBV1,-,CTSSQDPVVQGASSGNEKLFF,TGCACCAGCAGCCAAGACCCTGTGGTGCAGGGAGCGTCTTCGGGCAATGAAAAACTGTTTTTT
TRBJ1-5,-,TRBV28,-,CASRVTNQPQHF,TGTGCCAGCAGGGTAACCAATCAGCCCCAGCATTTT
TRBJ1-6,-,TRBV11-2,-,CASSLAANSPLHF,TGTGCCAGCAGCTTAGCGGCGAATTCACCCCTCCACTTT
TRBJ1-4,-,TRBV7-9,-,CASSLVGGEKLFF,TGTGCCAGCAGCTTAGTCGGAGGAGAAAAACTGTTTTTT
TRBJ2-5,-,TRBV4-2,TRBD2,CASSPSSAGVQETQYF,TGTGCCAGCAGCCCCTCATCAGCGGGGGTTCAAGAGACCCAGTACTTC
TRBJ2-5,once,TRBV5-1,TRBD1,CASSSTGQKETQYF,TGCGCCAGCAGCTCCACGGGACAGAAAGAGACCCAGTACTTC
TRBJ1-5,-,TRBV7-9,-,CASSLHNSNQPQHF,TGTGCCAGCAGCTTACATAATAGCAATCAGCCCCAGCATTTT
TRBJ2-7,once,TRBV7-2,TRBD1,CASSLMRWTGSYEQYF,TGTGCCAGCAGCTTAATGCGCTGGACAGGGAGTTACGAGCAGTACTTC
TRBJ1-2,once,TRBV30,-,CAWSVGAGYTF,TGTGCCTGGAGTGTGGGGGCGGGCTACACCTTC
TRBJ1-4,-,TRBV14,TRBD1,CASSRRQGPNEKLFF,TGTGCCAGCAGCCGCAGACAGGGTCCGAATGAAAAACTGTTTTTT
TRBJ1-2,-,TRBV19,-,CATGKGSGYTF,TGTGCCACCGGGAAGGGTAGCGGCTACACCTTC
TRBJ2-1,-,TRBV7-3,-,CASSLQGWAGNEQFF,TGTGCCAGCAGCCTACAGGGCTGGGCGGGTAATGAGCAGTTCTTC
TRBJ2-7,-,TRBV7-8,TRBD1,CASSPGQQYEQYF,TGTGCCAGCAGCCCGGGACAGCAATACGAGCAGTACTTC
TRBJ2-2,-,TRBV30,-,CAWRNGNTGELFF,TGTGCCTGGAGAAATGGGAACACCGGGGAGCTGTTTTTT
TRBJ1-2,-,TRBV19,TRBD1,CASSHNRGDGGYTF,TGTGCCAGTAGTCACAACAGGGGCGACGGCGGCTACACCTTC
TRBJ2-2,-,TRBV7-2,-,CASSASLSTGELFF,TGTGCCAGCAGCGCCAGTCTCTCTACCGGGGAGCTGTTTTTT
TRBJ2-1,-,TRBV4-2,TRBD2,CASSQNSGGPPNEQFF,TGTGCCAGCAGCCAAAATAGCGGGGGACCCCCCAATGAGCAGTTCTTC
TRBJ2-2,-,TRBV7-9,TRBD2,CASSVGTSGGPANTGELFF,TGTGCCAGCAGCGTCGGGACTAGCGGGGGCCCAGCGAACACCGGGGAGCTGTTTTTT
TRBJ2-7,-,TRBV7-8,-,CASSLVGQPVYEQYF,TGTGCCAGCAGCTTAGTTGGGCAACCAGTCTACGAGCAGTACTTC
TRBJ2-1,-,TRBV5-4,-,CASSSYRLHNEQFF,TGTGCCAGCAGCTCCTACCGTTTACACAATGAGCAGTTCTTC
TRBJ1-6,-,TRBV20-1,TRBD1,CSASKGAEDSPLHF,TGCAGTGCTAGCAAGGGGGCGGAAGATTCACCCCTCCACTTT
TRBJ2-7,-,TRBV30,-,CAWNQGSYEQYF,TGTGCCTGGAACCAGGGTTCCTACGAGCAGTACTTC
TRBJ1-1,-,TRBV20-1,TRBD1,CSASPGQGRLNTEAFF,TGCAGTGCTAGTCCGGGACAGGGGCGTCTGAACACTGAAGCTTTCTTT
TRBJ2-1,-,TRBV5-1,-,CASAFNSGVSYNEQFF,TGCGCCAGCGCATTTAATAGCGGCGTCTCCTACAATGAGCAGTTCTTC
TRBJ1-5,-,TRBV20-1,-,CSARAGAGGYSNQPQHF,TGCAGTGCTAGAGCGGGTGCGGGAGGTTATAGCAATCAGCCCCAGCATTTT
TRBJ2-2,-,TRBV25-1,TRBD1,CASSMRQGADTGELFF,TGTGCCAGCAGCATGAGACAGGGAGCAGACACCGGGGAGCTGTTTTTT
TRBJ1-2,-,TRBV6-2/TRBV6-3,-,CASNEVANYGYTF,TGTGCCAGCAATGAGGTAGCTAACTATGGCTACACCTTC
TRBJ1-2,-,TRBV19,TRBD1,CASSAPGTANYGYTF,TGTGCCAGTAGTGCTCCCGGGACAGCTAACTATGGCTACACCTTC
TRBJ1-2,-,TRBV4-1,TRBD1,CASSQGAIRGHHYGYTF,TGCGCCAGCAGCCAAGGGGCGATCAGGGGGCATCACTATGGCTACACCTTC
TRBJ1-2,-,TRBV11-2,TRBD1,CASSPTGGYGYTF,TGTGCCAGCAGCCCTACAGGGGGCTATGGCTACACCTTC
TRBJ2-5,-,TRBV28,-,CASRPAPPSQETQYF,TGTGCCAGCCGTCCCGCCCCACCCTCCCAAGAGACCCAGTACTTC
TRBJ1-5,-,TRBV30,TRBD1,CAWGVMGQNQPQHF,TGTGCCTGGGGGGTAATGGGACAGAATCAGCCCCAGCATTTT
TRBJ2-3,-,TRBV20-1,-,CSARDIRTESSTDTQYF,TGCAGTGCTAGAGATATCCGGACAGAGTCTAGCACAGATACGCAGTATTTT